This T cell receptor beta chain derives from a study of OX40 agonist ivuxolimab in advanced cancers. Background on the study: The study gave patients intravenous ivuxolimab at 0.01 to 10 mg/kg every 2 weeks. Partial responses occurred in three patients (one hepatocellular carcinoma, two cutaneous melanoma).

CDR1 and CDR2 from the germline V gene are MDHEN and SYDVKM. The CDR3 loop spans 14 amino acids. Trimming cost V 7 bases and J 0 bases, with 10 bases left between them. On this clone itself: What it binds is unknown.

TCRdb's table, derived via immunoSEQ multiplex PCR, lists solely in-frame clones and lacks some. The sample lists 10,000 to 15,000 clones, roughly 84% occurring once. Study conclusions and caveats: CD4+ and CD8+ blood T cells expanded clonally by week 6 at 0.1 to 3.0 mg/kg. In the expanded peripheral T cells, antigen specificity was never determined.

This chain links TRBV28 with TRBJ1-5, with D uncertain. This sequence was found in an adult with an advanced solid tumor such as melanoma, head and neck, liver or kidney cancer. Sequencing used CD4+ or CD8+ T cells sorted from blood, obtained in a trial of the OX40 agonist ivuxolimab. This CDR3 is CASKTVYSNQPQHF. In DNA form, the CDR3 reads TGTGCCAGCAAAACAGTTTATAGCAATCAGCCCCAGCATTTT.